A selection of T cell receptor beta chains follows, all from one sample in a study of blood T cell repertoires in COVID-19. Sequenced by immunoSEQ multiplex PCR; TCRdb stores in-frame clones only, minus some. The sample shows about 260,000 clones, around 87% of them seen only once. Sequenced input: peripheral blood. Receptor source: a woman aged 40-49 years who had recovered from COVID-19. The CDR3 runs from the conserved cysteine through the conserved F or W. Fields, in order: D gene, J gene, V gene, CDR3 DNA, CDR3 protein. D genes are given only for firm matches.

>-|TRBJ1-6|TRBV5-1
TGCGCCAGCAGCTCACCCGGGACATCCTCACCCCTCCACTTT
CASSSPGTSSPLHF
>-|TRBJ1-2|TRBV4-3
TGCGCCAGCAGCCAACCGGACAGACCAGGTGGCTACACCTTC
CASSQPDRPGGYTF
>-|TRBJ2-3|TRBV6-5
TGTGCCAGCACTAGGGACAACACAGATACGCAGTATTTT
CASTRDNTDTQYF
>TRBD1|TRBJ1-5|TRBV2
TGTGCCAGCAGCAGAACCGGGACAGGCTATTATAGCAATCAGCCCCAGCATTTT
CASSRTGTGYYSNQPQHF
>-|TRBJ1-5|TRBV19
TGTGCCAGTAACATTCAGGTTAGCAATCAGCCCCAGCATTTT
CASNIQVSNQPQHF
>-|TRBJ2-5|TRBV2
TGTGCCACCATAGGACAGTATCAAGAGACCCAGTACTTC
CATIGQYQETQYF
>-|TRBJ1-2|TRBV11-1
TGTGCCAGCAGCCTCCAGACAGGAAACTATGGCTACACCTTC
CASSLQTGNYGYTF
>TRBD1|TRBJ1-1|TRBV10-1
TGCGCCAGCAGTGAGAACCCGGGACAGATTGCTTTCTTT
CASSENPGQIAFF
>-|TRBJ1-5|TRBV7-9
TGTGCCAGCAGCCCTAAGCCGGGGGGGGCGAGGGAGCCCCAGCATTTT
CASSPKPGGAREPQHF
>TRBD1|TRBJ2-3|TRBV4-1
TGCGCCAGCAGCCAACCATCAGGGGGACAGGGTTTTCCAGATACGCAGTATTTT
CASSQPSGGQGFPDTQYF
>-|TRBJ2-2|TRBV9
TGTGCCAGCAGCGTAGGTATTGGGGGGTCGGACACCGGGGAGCTGTTTTTT
CASSVGIGGSDTGELFF
>-|TRBJ1-2|TRBV4-3
TGCGCCAGCGGGGGGGTAAACTATGGCTACACCTTC
CASGGVNYGYTF
>-|TRBJ2-7|TRBV15
TGTGCCACCAGCAGAGATAGGATGAGAGGGAACGAGCAGTACTTC
CATSRDRMRGNEQYF
>-|TRBJ1-5|TRBV12-5
TGTGCTAGTGGGGTTCAGGGCAATCAGCCCCAGCATTTT
CASGVQGNQPQHF